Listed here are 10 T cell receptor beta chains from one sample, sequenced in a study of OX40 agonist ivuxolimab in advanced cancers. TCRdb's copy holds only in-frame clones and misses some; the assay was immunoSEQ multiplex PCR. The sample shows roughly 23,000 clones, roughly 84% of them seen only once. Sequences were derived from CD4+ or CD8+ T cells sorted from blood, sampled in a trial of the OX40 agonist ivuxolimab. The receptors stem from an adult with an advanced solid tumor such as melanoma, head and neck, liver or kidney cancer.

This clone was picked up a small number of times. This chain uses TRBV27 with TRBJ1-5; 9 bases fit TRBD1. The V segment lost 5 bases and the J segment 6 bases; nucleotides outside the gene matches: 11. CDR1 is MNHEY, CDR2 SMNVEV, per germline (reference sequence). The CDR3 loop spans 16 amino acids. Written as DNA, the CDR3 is TGTGCCAGCAGTCCTGGACAGGGGAACTTTATTCAGCCCCAGCATTTT. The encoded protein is CASSPGQGNFIQPQHF.

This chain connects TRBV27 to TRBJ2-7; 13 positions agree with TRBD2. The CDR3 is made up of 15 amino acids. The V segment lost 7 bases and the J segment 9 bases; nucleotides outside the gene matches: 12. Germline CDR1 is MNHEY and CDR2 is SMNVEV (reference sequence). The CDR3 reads CASTPGTSGMAVQYF. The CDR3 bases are TGTGCCAGCACTCCCGGGACTAGCGGGATGGCGGTGCAGTACTTC.

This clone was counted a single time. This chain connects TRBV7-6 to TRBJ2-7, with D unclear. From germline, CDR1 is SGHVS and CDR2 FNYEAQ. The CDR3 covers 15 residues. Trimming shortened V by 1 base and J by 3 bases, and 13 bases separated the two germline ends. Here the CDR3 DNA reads TGTGCCAGCAGCTTAGGGCCCCCTCCGGGCTACGAGCAGTACTTC. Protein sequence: CASSLGPPPGYEQYF.

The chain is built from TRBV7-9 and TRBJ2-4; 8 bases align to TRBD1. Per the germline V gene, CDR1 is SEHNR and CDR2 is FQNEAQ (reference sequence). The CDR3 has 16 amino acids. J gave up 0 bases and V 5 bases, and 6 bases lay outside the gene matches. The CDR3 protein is CASSPDRGLAKNIQYF. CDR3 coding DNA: TGTGCCAGCAGCCCAGACAGGGGACTAGCCAAAAACATTCAGTACTTC.

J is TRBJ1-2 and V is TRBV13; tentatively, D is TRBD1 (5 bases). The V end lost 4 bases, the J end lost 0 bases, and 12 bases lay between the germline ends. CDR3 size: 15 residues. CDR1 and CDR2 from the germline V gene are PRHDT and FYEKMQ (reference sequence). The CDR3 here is CASSSVQDTNYGYTF. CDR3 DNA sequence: TGTGCCAGCAGCTCCGTACAGGATACTAACTATGGCTACACCTTC.

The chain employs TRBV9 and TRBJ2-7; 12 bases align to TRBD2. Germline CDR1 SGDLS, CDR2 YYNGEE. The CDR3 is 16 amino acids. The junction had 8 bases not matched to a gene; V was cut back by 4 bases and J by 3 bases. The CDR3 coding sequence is TGTGCCAGCAGCACATCCCTAGCGGGAGGGCGCTACGAGCAGTACTTC. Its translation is CASSTSLAGGRYEQYF.

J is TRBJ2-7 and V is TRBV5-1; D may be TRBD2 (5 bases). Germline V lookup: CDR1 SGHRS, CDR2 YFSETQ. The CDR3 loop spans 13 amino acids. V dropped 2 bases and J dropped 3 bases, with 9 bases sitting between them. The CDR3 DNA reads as TGCGCCAGCAGCTTCGTAACTAGCTACGAGCAGTACTTC. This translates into CASSFVTSYEQYF. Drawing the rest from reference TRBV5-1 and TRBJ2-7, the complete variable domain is KAGVTQTPRYLIKTRGQQVTLSCSPISGHRSVSWYQQTPGQGLQFLFEYFSETQRNKGNFPGRFSGRQFSNSRSEMNVSTLELGDSALYLCASSFVTSYEQYFGPGTRLTVT.

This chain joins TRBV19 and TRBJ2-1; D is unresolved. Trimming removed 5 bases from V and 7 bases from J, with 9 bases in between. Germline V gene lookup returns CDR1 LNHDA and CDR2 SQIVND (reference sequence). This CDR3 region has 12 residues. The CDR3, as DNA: TGTGCCAGTAGTCCTTATGGTAATGAGCAGTTCTTC. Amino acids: CASSPYGNEQFF.

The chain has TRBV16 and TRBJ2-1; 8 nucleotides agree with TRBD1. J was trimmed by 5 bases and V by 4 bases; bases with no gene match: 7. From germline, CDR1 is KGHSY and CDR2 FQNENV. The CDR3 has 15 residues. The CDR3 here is CASSPSDRGNNEQFF. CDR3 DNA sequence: TGTGCCAGCAGCCCTTCCGACAGGGGTAACAATGAGCAGTTCTTC.

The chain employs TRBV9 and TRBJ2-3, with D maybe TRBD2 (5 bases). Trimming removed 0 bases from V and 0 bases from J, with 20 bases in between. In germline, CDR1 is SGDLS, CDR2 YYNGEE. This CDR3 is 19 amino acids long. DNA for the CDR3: TGTGCCAGCAGCGTAGACCCCGATCGGAGCGGCTCTAGCACAGATACGCAGTATTTT. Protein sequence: CASSVDPDRSGSSTDTQYF.